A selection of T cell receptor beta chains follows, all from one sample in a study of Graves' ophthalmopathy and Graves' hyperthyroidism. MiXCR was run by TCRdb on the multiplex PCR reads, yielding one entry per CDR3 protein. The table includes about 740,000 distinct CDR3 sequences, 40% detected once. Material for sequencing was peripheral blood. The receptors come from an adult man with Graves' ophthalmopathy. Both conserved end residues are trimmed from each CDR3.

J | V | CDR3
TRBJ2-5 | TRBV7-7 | ASSSGQKETQY
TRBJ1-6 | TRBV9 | ASSVTRVGSSPLH
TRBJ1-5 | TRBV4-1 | ASSQSQGPSNQPQH
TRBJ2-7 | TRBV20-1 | SAPALGQNSYEQY
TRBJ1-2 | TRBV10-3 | ASSQGQWQYGYT
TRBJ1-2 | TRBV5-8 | ASSLEGSAYYGYT
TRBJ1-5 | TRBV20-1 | SAPTGSNQPQH
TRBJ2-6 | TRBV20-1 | SAPQPSGANVLT
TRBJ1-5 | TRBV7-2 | ASSQDRGLGGNQPQH
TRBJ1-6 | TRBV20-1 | SARGAGPGQGTGFSYNSPLH
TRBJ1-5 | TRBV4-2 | ASSQEGEGRNQPQH
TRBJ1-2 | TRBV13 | ASSWARDGYT
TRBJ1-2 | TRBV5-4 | ASSLPTGTAYGYT
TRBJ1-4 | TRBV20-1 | SARDVRQGAEKLF
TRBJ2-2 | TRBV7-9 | ASSFPGAGTGELF
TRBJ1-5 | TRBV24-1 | ASSGGSGTQNQPQH
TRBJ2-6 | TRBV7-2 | ASNHGTGANVLT
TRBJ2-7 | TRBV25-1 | ASSPGSYYEQY
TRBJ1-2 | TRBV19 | ASSIGPGRSYGYT
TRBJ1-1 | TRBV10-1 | ASTKVGDRGHRTEAF
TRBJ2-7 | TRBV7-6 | ASSPRRTYEQY
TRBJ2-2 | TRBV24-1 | ATSDLGAGGTGELF
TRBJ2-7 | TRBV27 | ASSSKIYEQY
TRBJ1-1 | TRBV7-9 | ASSSIRGQVNTEAF
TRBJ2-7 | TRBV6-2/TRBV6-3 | ASSIPTRKYEQY
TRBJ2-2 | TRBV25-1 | ASSYSVGDTGELF
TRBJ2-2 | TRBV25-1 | ASRHLQGSTGELF
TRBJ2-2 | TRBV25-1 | AGANTGELF
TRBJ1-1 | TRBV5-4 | ASSLSDMMNTEAF
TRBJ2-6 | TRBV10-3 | AISDGANVLT
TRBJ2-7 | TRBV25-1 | ASSLALGGQTLLGEQY
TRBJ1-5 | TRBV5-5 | ASSPGTGAQPQH
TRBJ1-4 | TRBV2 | ASRGDRADEKLF
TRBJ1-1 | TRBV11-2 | ASSLDGGDVAF
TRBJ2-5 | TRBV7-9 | ASSLGRSVQETQY
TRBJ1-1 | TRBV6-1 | ASSETFRRGEAF
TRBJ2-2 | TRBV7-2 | ASSRDSLGGELF
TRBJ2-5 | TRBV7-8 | ASSQDGAGSQETQY
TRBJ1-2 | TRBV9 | ASSKKTGLNYGYT
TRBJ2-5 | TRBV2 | ASNKDRGRIFVTQY
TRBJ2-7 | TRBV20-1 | SAAERGPNYEQY
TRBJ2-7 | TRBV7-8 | ASSLALAGGSSEQY
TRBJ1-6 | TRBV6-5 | ASSYSKGYNSPLH
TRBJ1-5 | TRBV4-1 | ASSQEGGKQPQH